These 13 T cell receptor beta chains were all obtained from the same sample, sequenced in a study of human thymus T cells. Measured with immunoSEQ multiplex PCR; TCRdb has only the in-frame clones, and not every one. The data hold tens of thousands of clones, with 94% observed a single time. Sequenced input: blood. These receptors all stem from a boy under two years old with a congenital heart defect but otherwise immunologically healthy.

The chain has TRBV27 and TRBJ2-5; 8 positions agree with TRBD1. Germline-derived CDR1 and CDR2 are MNHEY and SMNVEV (reference sequence). This CDR3 has 16 amino acids. J was trimmed by 4 bases and V by 0 bases; bases with no gene match: 7. In DNA, the CDR3 is TGTGCCAGCAGTTTATCCGGACAGGGATTCGTAGAGACCCAGTACTTC. Residues: CASSLSGQGFVETQYF.

The rearrangement links TRBV30 to TRBJ2-5; D uncertain. Germline values: CDR1 GTSNPN, CDR2 SVGIG (reference sequence). The CDR3 has 13 residues. Trimming removed 0 bases from V and 3 bases from J, with 8 bases in between. The CDR3 here is CAWSVPGKETQYF. The CDR3 DNA reads TGTGCCTGGAGTGTCCCGGGTAAAGAGACCCAGTACTTC.

J is TRBJ2-1 and V is TRBV7-6, with 11 bases identical to TRBD2. The CDR3 spans 16 residues. Per the germline V gene, CDR1 is SGHVS and CDR2 is FNYEAQ. V shed 9 bases, J shed 8 bases, and the junction held 15 bases outside the gene matches. Here the CDR3 DNA reads TGTGCCAGATTGTTGGCTAGCGGGGGGTCTAGGGATGAGCAGTTCTTC. Its translation is CARLLASGGSRDEQFF.

The rearrangement links TRBV6-5 to TRBJ2-1, with a weak D call TRBD1 (7 bases). V lost 1 base, J lost 10 bases, and 17 bases lay in between. Germline CDR1 MNHEY, CDR2 SVGAGI. CDR3 length equals 15 residues. CDR3 amino acids: CASSYLVKAGGEQFF. CDR3 nucleotides: TGTGCCAGCAGTTACTTGGTTAAGGCAGGGGGGGAGCAGTTCTTC.

CDR3 protein: CASSSLTRDGETQYF. The CDR3 DNA reads TGTGCCAGCAGCTCCCTTACCCGGGACGGAGAGACCCAGTACTTC. The J gene is TRBJ2-5, the V gene TRBV7-6; D possibly uses TRBD1 or TRBD2 (5 bases each). The CDR3 loop spans 15 amino acids. Germline V CDR1 and CDR2: SGHVS, FNYEAQ. V was cut by 4 bases and J by 4 bases, with 16 bases left in between.

The genes are TRBV5-6 and TRBJ2-1; D might be TRBD1 or TRBD2, each matching 7 bases. Germline V gives CDR1 SGHDT, CDR2 YYEEEE. The V and J ends lost 0 bases and 4 bases respectively, with 14 bases between them. The CDR3 totals 16 residues. DNA of the CDR3: TGTGCCAGCAGCTTGGGCCCAGGGGGGGTATACAATGAGCAGTTCTTC. Its translation is CASSLGPGGVYNEQFF.

The J gene is TRBJ2-5, the V gene TRBV28; D remains unclear. The V end was cut by 2 bases, the J end by 3 bases, with 4 bases between. CDR3 size: 12 residues. Germline-derived CDR1 and CDR2 are MDHEN and SYDVKM. The chain's CDR3 is CASSLVEETQYF. The CDR3 region has the DNA TGTGCCAGCAGTTTAGTAGAAGAGACCCAGTACTTC.

This rearrangement joins TRBV30 to TRBJ1-2; 11 positions agree with TRBD1. Germline values: CDR1 GTSNPN, CDR2 SVGIG (reference sequence). The CDR3 has 13 amino acids. Germline trimming cut 3 bases from V and 12 bases from J; bases unmatched to any gene: 9. The CDR3 region is CAWSTGTGGRNTF. DNA of the CDR3: TGTGCCTGGAGCACCGGGACAGGGGGGAGGAACACCTTC.

The rearrangement joins TRBV27 to TRBJ2-5; D is perhaps TRBD1 or TRBD2 (5 bases each). The CDR3 has 16 amino acids. V gave up 2 bases and J gave up 2 bases, with 15 bases separating them. CDR1 MNHEY and CDR2 SMNVEV come from the germline V gene (reference sequence). The CDR3 nucleotides read TGTGCCAGCAGTTTAAACTGGGGGAGCGTGCAAGAGACCCAGTACTTC. This translates into CASSLNWGSVQETQYF.

V and J are TRBV11-3 and TRBJ2-7, with 12 bases matching TRBD2. V trimming: 1 base; J trimming: 0 bases; junction bases outside the gene matches: 7. Per germline, CDR1 SGHNT and CDR2 YENEEA. The CDR3 consists of 18 residues. The CDR3 region has the DNA TGTGCCAGCAGCTTAGCAACTAGCGGGGGGTCCTCCTCCTACGAGCAGTACTTC. Translated, it gives CASSLATSGGSSSYEQYF.

This chain uses TRBV14 with TRBJ1-1; 7 bases are shared with TRBD1. The germline gives CDR1 SGHDN, CDR2 FVKESK. V trimming: 4 bases; J trimming: 11 bases; junction bases outside the gene matches: 4. The CDR3 is 11 residues long. CDR3 coding DNA: TGTGCCAGCAGCCCAGGGGGAGTGGCTTTCTTT. Its translation: CASSPGGVAFF. The complete variable domain, with remaining parts taken from reference TRBV14 and TRBJ1-1, reads EAGVTQFPSHSVIEKGQTVTLRCDPISGHDNLYWYRRVMGKEIKFLLHFVKESKQDESGMPNNRFLAERTGGTYSTLKVQPAELEDSGVYFCASSPGGVAFFGQGTRLTVV.

The chain links TRBV4-1 to TRBJ1-6; D not resolved. The CDR3 extends over 15 amino acids. Trimming removed 0 bases from V and 5 bases from J, with 8 bases in between. Germline values: CDR1 MGHRA, CDR2 YSYEKL. The CDR3 DNA is TGCGCCAGCAGCCAAGAGGACGGGAATAATTCACCCCTCCACTTT. Residues: CASSQEDGNNSPLHF.

In its sample, this clone was seen once. The chain recombines TRBV4-1 with TRBJ2-3, with TRBD2 matching over 8 bases. Losses at the gene ends were 0 bases for V and 9 bases for J; bases not matched to a gene: 5. This CDR3 is 14 amino acids long. The germline gives CDR1 MGHRA, CDR2 YSYEKL. CDR3 nucleotides: TGCGCCAGCAGCCAAGATGGGAGCGGGGGAACGCAGTATTTT. It is translated as CASSQDGSGGTQYF.